A single sample is the source of the 32 T cell receptor beta chains below, sequenced in a study of blood T cell repertoires in COVID-19. Sequencing was performed with immunoSEQ multiplex PCR; in TCRdb, only in-frame clones are kept and a portion is missing. Of around 98,000 clones listed, 70% to 85% are singletons. Source material: peripheral blood. The receptor source for this set is a man in his 70s with active or convalescent COVID-19.

This clone was seen repeatedly, ten times or more. The gene calls are TRBV10-3 and TRBJ2-2; 7 bases map to TRBD2. Germline V lookup: CDR1 ENHRY, CDR2 SYGVKD. V trimming: 3 bases; J trimming: 4 bases; junction bases outside the gene matches: 2. CDR3 length equals 14 residues. As DNA, the CDR3 is TGTGCCATCAGTGACCAGCGGGGCACCGGGGAGCTGTTTTTT. Translation: CAISDQRGTGELFF.

The V and J genes are TRBV18 and TRBJ2-5, with D perhaps matching TRBD2 (7 bases). This CDR3 spans 16 amino acids. Trimming stripped 0 bases from V and 4 bases from J, with 15 bases between. Germline V gene data show CDR1 as KGHSH and CDR2 as LQKENI. CDR3 DNA sequence: TGTGCCAGCTCACCACCGAGGGGGGGCATCACAGAGACCCAGTACTTC. Translating gives CASSPPRGGITETQYF.

The rearrangement links TRBV4-3 to TRBJ1-2; 8 bases fit TRBD1. The germline CDR1 and CDR2 sequences are LGHNA and YSLEER. This CDR3 comprises 15 residues. With V trimmed by 3 bases and J by 0 bases, 3 bases remained unmatched. CDR3 nucleotide sequence: TGCGCCAGCAGCCAGGCGGGACAGGCTAACTATGGCTACACCTTC. It encodes CASSQAGQANYGYTF.

The chain is built from TRBV10-2 and TRBJ1-5; 12 nucleotides match TRBD1. The ends lost 4 bases at V and 0 bases at J; junction bases unmatched: 4. Germline-derived CDR1 and CDR2 are WSHSY and SAAADI. This CDR3 comprises 17 residues. DNA of the CDR3: TGCGCCAGCAGTGGGGACAGGGGGCCCTATAGCAATCAGCCCCAGCATTTT. It is translated as CASSGDRGPYSNQPQHF.

In this sample, this clone turned up once. A junction boundary mismatches the germline segment, possibly from a read error. Other DNA sequences in this sample translate to the same CDR3. The chain couples TRBV7-2 to TRBJ2-7, with 9 bases matching TRBD2. Germline V gives CDR1 SGHTA, CDR2 FQGNSA. The CDR3 runs to 13 residues. In nucleotides, the CDR3 is TGTGCCAGCAGCTTAGGTGCTCTAGCGGGGAAGTATTTC. This gives the protein CASSLGALAGKYF.

The chain employs TRBV9 and TRBJ1-2; perhaps TRBD1 as D (5 bases). In germline, CDR1 is SGDLS, CDR2 YYNGEE. This CDR3 has 14 amino acids. The ends were cut back, 4 bases at V and 5 bases at J, with 15 bases in the middle. The CDR3 DNA is TGTGCCAGCAGCACAGGAGGGAGTGGGTATGGCTACACCTTC. Its translation: CASSTGGSGYGYTF.

The chain is built from TRBV6-5 and TRBJ1-2; weak D call: TRBD1 (5 bases). Trimming pared 7 bases from V and 8 bases from J, leaving 17 bases between. Germline V CDR1 and CDR2: MNHEY, SVGAGI. This CDR3 has 13 residues. CDR3 in amino acids: CASTSGGAGGYTF. CDR3 coding DNA: TGTGCCAGCACTTCCGGTGGGGCGGGAGGCTACACCTTC.

The rearrangement uses TRBV9 and TRBJ1-1; the D is unclear. Germline V CDR1 and CDR2: SGDLS, YYNGEE. CDR3 length: 13 amino acids. Trimming removed 0 bases at V and 7 bases at J, with 10 bases between. In DNA form, the CDR3 reads TGTGCCAGCAGCGTAGTTCAGGAAGGTGAAGCTTTCTTT. This sequence encodes CASSVVQEGEAFF.

The chain is built from TRBV19 and TRBJ2-1, with D unclear. CDR1 LNHDA and CDR2 SQIVND come from the germline V gene (reference sequence). Trimming pared 4 bases from V and 7 bases from J, leaving 11 bases between. The CDR3 consists of 13 residues. The CDR3 DNA reads as TGTGCCAGTAGTACGGCTACCGGGAATGAGCAGTTCTTC. Amino acids: CASSTATGNEQFF.

In the case of this clone: One end of the junction fails to match germline, which may point to a read error. Other DNA sequences of this sample code for an identical CDR3. The genes are TRBV5-1 and TRBJ1-6, with D perhaps TRBD1 (5 bases). This CDR3 is built from 15 residues. Germline V lookup: CDR1 SGHRS, CDR2 YFSETQ. CDR3 in amino acids: CASSLQGSYNSPLHF. CDR3 nucleotide sequence: TGCGCCAGCAGCTTGCAGGGCTCCTATAATTCACCCCTTCACTTT.

The rearrangement joins TRBV28 to TRBJ2-2, with D maybe TRBD1 (5 bases). The CDR3 is made up of 12 amino acids. Germline CDR1 reads MDHEN; CDR2 reads SYDVKM. CDR3 protein: CAYRGNTGELFF. CDR3 nucleotide sequence: TGTGCTTATAGGGGGAACACCGGGGAGCTGTTTTTT. Full variable domain (outside the CDR3, taken from reference TRBV28 and TRBJ2-2): DVKVTQSSRYLVKRTGEKVFLECVQDMDHENMFWYRQDPGLGLRLIYFSYDVKMKEKGDIPEGYSVSREKKERFSLILESASTNQTSMYLCAYRGNTGELFFGEGSRLTVL.

J is TRBJ2-3 and V is TRBV19, with D possibly matching TRBD2 (6 bases). V lost 0 bases to trimming and J lost 10 bases, with 20 bases between them. The germline V gene has CDR1 LNHDA and CDR2 SQIVND (reference sequence). This CDR3 has 16 residues. In DNA, the CDR3 is TGTGCCAGTAGTATAGAGTTCACTAGCAAGCGGTTTCCGCAGTATTTT. Encoded protein: CASSIEFTSKRFPQYF.

This rearrangement joins TRBV4-1 to TRBJ1-1; D gene unclear. Trimming took 0 bases from V and 2 from J, leaving 7 bases between them. CDR1 is MGHRA, CDR2 YSYEKL, per germline. The CDR3 spans 14 residues. CDR3 nucleotide sequence: TGCGCCAGCAGCCAAGATGGCAGAAACACTGAAGCTTTCTTT. Translation gives CASSQDGRNTEAFF.

In this sample, this clone turned up once. The gene calls are TRBV10-3 and TRBJ2-1; 7 positions match TRBD1. The CDR3 extends over 14 amino acids. After removal of 8 bases from V and 5 bases from J, the junction contained 9 bases not matched to a gene. Germline CDR1 is ENHRY and CDR2 is SYGVKD. Here the CDR3 DNA reads TGTGCCATCCTGAGAGACAGGGATCACAATGAGCAGTTCTTC. Its protein is CAILRDRDHNEQFF.

The chain carries TRBV12-3 or TRBV12-4 and TRBJ1-5; D unresolved. The CDR3 has 13 residues. The V end lost 2 bases, the J end lost 4 bases, and 6 bases lay between the germline ends. CDR3 protein: CASSLSRNQPQHF. The CDR3 DNA follows: TGTGCCAGCAGTTTAAGCCGAAATCAGCCCCAGCATTTT.

This chain uses TRBV19 with TRBJ2-5; 9 bases fit TRBD1. V trimming: 6 bases; J trimming: 0 bases; junction bases outside the gene matches: 5. This CDR3 has 15 residues. CDR1 and CDR2 (germline): LNHDA, SQIVND (reference sequence). The CDR3 DNA is TGTGCCAGTAGCGGGACAGGGAGGTACCAAGAGACCCAGTACTTC. Residues: CASSGTGRYQETQYF.

This chain uses TRBV30 with TRBJ1-1; 10 nucleotides match TRBD1. Germline V CDR1 and CDR2: GTSNPN, SVGIG (reference sequence). V lost 5 bases and J lost 6; bases outside the gene matches: 3. This CDR3 has 12 residues. The CDR3 sequence: CAWGTGVAEAFF. Written as DNA, the CDR3 is TGTGCCTGGGGGACAGGGGTCGCTGAAGCTTTCTTT.

The chain couples TRBV19 to TRBJ1-5; 8 bases match TRBD1. V was pared by 0 bases and J by 15 bases, with 7 bases of the junction left unmatched. Germline CDR1 reads LNHDA; CDR2 reads SQIVND (reference sequence). This CDR3 has 13 amino acids. The CDR3 DNA reads as TGTGCCAGTAGTATAGATCGTACAGGGGGAACGCATTTT. Residues: CASSIDRTGGTHF. The variable domain in full, with the rest retrieved from reference TRBV19 and TRBJ1-5, is DGGITQSPKYLFRKEGQNVTLSCEQNLNHDAMYWYRQDPGQGLRLIYYSQIVNDFQKGDIAEGYSVSREKKESFPLTVTSAQKNPTAFYLCASSIDRTGGTHFGDGTRLSIL.

The chain uses TRBV4-2 and TRBJ1-1; D is undetermined. The germline CDR1 and CDR2 sequences are LGHNA and YNFKEQ. Trimming shortened V by 3 bases and J by 0 bases, and 5 bases separated the two germline ends. The CDR3 sequence is 13 residues long. CDR3 in DNA: TGTGCCAGCAGCCACGGTCTGAACACTGAAGCTTTCTTT. It specifies CASSHGLNTEAFF.

There are a few counts of this clone. The chain has TRBV29-1 and TRBJ2-5; D perhaps matches TRBD2 (7 bases). This CDR3 is 15 amino acids long. The V end was cut by 6 bases, the J end by 5 bases, with 22 bases between. CDR1 is SQVTM, CDR2 ANQGSEA, per germline. The CDR3 DNA is TGCAGCGTCCCCAGGGGAGGCGGGGGTTCGGAGACCCAGTACTTC. Translated: CSVPRGGGGSETQYF.

The chain carries TRBV6-6 and TRBJ1-1; D is unclear. This CDR3 comprises 14 residues. The V end lost 6 bases, the J end lost 3 bases, and 14 bases lay between the germline ends. Germline CDR1 MNHNY, CDR2 SVGAGI (reference sequence). This CDR3 is CASSHGFGDTEAFF. The DNA of the CDR3 is TGTGCCAGCAGCCACGGGTTCGGAGACACTGAAGCTTTCTTT.

This chain joins TRBV5-4 and TRBJ1-1; D is perhaps TRBD1 (6 bases). Per germline, CDR1 SGHNT and CDR2 YYREEE (reference sequence). This CDR3 comprises 15 residues. The V end was cut by 3 bases, the J end by 1 base, with 13 bases between. The CDR3 here is CASSSGQTTNTEAFF. CDR3 nucleotides: TGTGCCAGCAGCTCGGGACAAACCACGAACACTGAAGCTTTCTTT. Supplemented by reference TRBV5-4 and TRBJ1-1, the full variable domain reads ETGVTQSPTHLIKTRGQQVTLRCSSQSGHNTVSWYQQALGQGPQFIFQYYREEENGRGNFPPRFSGLQFPNYSSELNVNALELDDSALYLCASSSGQTTNTEAFFGQGTRLTVV.

In its sample, this clone was seen a few times. CDR3 bases: TGTGCCAGTTCAGGGTATAGCCCACGGAACACCGGGGAGCTGTTTTTT. Protein: CASSGYSPRNTGELFF. V gene TRBV19 combines with J gene TRBJ2-2; D may be TRBD1 (5 bases). V shed 8 bases and J shed 1 base, with 17 bases lying between them. Germline assignment: CDR1 LNHDA and CDR2 SQIVND (reference sequence). The CDR3 is made up of 16 amino acids.

The chain recombines TRBV6-1 with TRBJ1-2; 7 positions match TRBD1. The length of the CDR3 is 11 residues. Per the germline V gene, CDR1 is MNHNS and CDR2 is SASEGT. Trimming removed 0 bases from V and 12 bases from J; junction bases left unmatched: 1. The CDR3 loop reads CASSEATGDTF. The CDR3 bases are TGTGCCAGCAGTGAAGCTACAGGGGACACCTTC.

This chain joins TRBV7-2 and TRBJ2-3; 10 positions match TRBD2. With 3 bases clipped from V and 2 bases from J, the junction kept 8 bases outside the gene matches. CDR3 length: 17 residues. Germline CDR1 reads SGHTA; CDR2 reads FQGNSA. Here the CDR3 DNA reads TGTGCCAGCAGCTTCCGGACTAGCGGACTTTCCACAGATACGCAGTATTTT. This sequence encodes CASSFRTSGLSTDTQYF. Variable domain in full (rest from reference TRBV7-2 and TRBJ2-3): GAGVSQSPSNKVTEKGKDVELRCDPISGHTALYWYRQSLGQGLEFLIYFQGNSAPDKSGLPSDRFSAERTGGSVSTLTIQRTQQEDSAVYLCASSFRTSGLSTDTQYFGPGTRLTVL.

The chain links TRBV5-8 to TRBJ1-1; D possibly corresponds to TRBD1 (5 bases). Trimming removed 3 bases at V and 2 bases at J, with 11 bases between. Germline V gene data show CDR1 as SGHTS and CDR2 as YDEGEE. The CDR3 consists of 14 residues. This chain's CDR3 is CASSYSRANTEAFF. The CDR3 nucleotides read TGTGCCAGCAGCTACAGCAGGGCTAACACTGAAGCTTTCTTT.

The V and J genes are TRBV6-1 and TRBJ1-5; weak D call: TRBD1 (5 bases). Trimming left V 3 bases short and J 0 bases short, with 9 bases between. The length of the CDR3 is 15 residues. CDR1 is MNHNS and CDR2 is SASEGT in the germline V gene. In DNA form, the CDR3 reads TGTGCCAGCAGTGAGAGACAGAGTAGCAATCAGCCCCAGCATTTT. Translated, it gives CASSERQSSNQPQHF.

The chain joins TRBV6-2 or TRBV6-3 to TRBJ1-1; D is perhaps TRBD1 (5 bases). V lost 4 bases and J 8 bases, leaving 11 bases between the germline ends. Germline V gene lookup returns CDR1 MNHEY and CDR2 SVGEGT. CDR3 length: 12 amino acids. CDR3 amino acids: CASSLRQGEAFF. In nucleotides, the CDR3 is TGTGCCAGCAGTTTAAGGCAGGGAGAAGCTTTCTTT.

The chain carries TRBV7-2 and TRBJ1-2, with TRBD1 matching over 10 bases. Germline V gene sequence: CDR1 SGHTA, CDR2 FQGNSA. V shed 0 bases and J 8 bases; nucleotides not matched to a gene: 9. The CDR3 contains 16 residues. The CDR3 here is CASSLAGTGAGGGYTF. CDR3 nucleotides: TGTGCCAGCAGCTTAGCCGGGACAGGGGCGGGGGGCGGCTACACCTTC.

This clone was detected once. The rearrangement joins TRBV5-1 to TRBJ2-7, with 8 nucleotides matching TRBD1. Germline V lookup: CDR1 SGHRS, CDR2 YFSETQ. With V trimmed by 4 bases and J by 2 bases, 5 bases remained unmatched. This CDR3 has 14 residues. The CDR3 here is CASSPRQGPYEQYF. The CDR3 coding sequence is TGCGCCAGCAGCCCAAGACAGGGGCCCTACGAGCAGTACTTC.

This rearrangement joins TRBV5-5 to TRBJ1-5; 9 positions agree with TRBD1. The CDR3 is 14 amino acids. V trimming: 3 bases; J trimming: 4 bases; junction bases outside the gene matches: 2. Germline CDR1 SGHKS, CDR2 YYEKEE (reference sequence). The CDR3 DNA follows: TGTGCCAGCAGCTCCGGGACAGGGAATCAGCCCCAGCATTTT. Its translation is CASSSGTGNQPQHF.

V gene TRBV19 combines with J gene TRBJ1-5; 8 bases align to TRBD1. This CDR3 region has 15 residues. V was pared by 6 bases and J by 1 base, with 5 bases of the junction left unmatched. The germline V gene has CDR1 LNHDA and CDR2 SQIVND (reference sequence). DNA for the CDR3: TGTGCCAGTAGAGGGAACAGGGGGAGCAATCAGCCCCAGCATTTT. Its protein product is CASRGNRGSNQPQHF.